This TCR beta chain was sequenced for a study of blood T cell repertoires in COVID-19. The table came from immunoSEQ multiplex PCR; TCRdb's copy has only in-frame clones and leaves some out. Here the sample spans 95,000 to 110,000 clones, 88% being singletons. With 1 base clipped from V and 0 bases from J, the junction kept 1 base outside the gene matches. Germline V gene sequence: CDR1 MGHRA, CDR2 YSYEKL. This CDR3 spans 15 amino acids. V and J are TRBV4-1 and TRBJ2-7; 9 bases are a match to TRBD2. The sequenced material came from peripheral blood. This receptor was obtained from a human donor in a cohort sampled during active COVID-19. The chain's CDR3 is CASSQGTSVSYEQYF. CDR3 DNA: TGCGCCAGCAGCCAAGGGACTAGCGTCTCCTACGAGCAGTACTTC.